A few counts support the clone carrying this T cell receptor beta chain. V dropped 4 bases and J dropped 3 bases, with 19 bases sitting between them. Germline V gives CDR1 LGHDT, CDR2 YNNKEL (reference sequence). This CDR3 is 16 amino acids long. This record belongs to a study of identical twins. MiXCR, applied by TCRdb to the 5' RACE reads, yields one record per CDR3 protein. The sample has about 340,000 distinct CDR3 sequences; 12% are singletons. This sample also belongs to another study, concerning yellow fever vaccine responses in identical twins.

This clonotype was obtained from a woman aged 18-29 years in good health. This sequence joins TRBV3-1 and TRBJ2-7; D unclear. Sequencing was performed on CD8+ T cells sorted from blood. The CDR3 loop is CASSPQRKGIYYEQYF. CDR3 in DNA: TGTGCCAGCAGCCCCCAAAGGAAAGGGATCTACTACGAGCAGTACTTC.